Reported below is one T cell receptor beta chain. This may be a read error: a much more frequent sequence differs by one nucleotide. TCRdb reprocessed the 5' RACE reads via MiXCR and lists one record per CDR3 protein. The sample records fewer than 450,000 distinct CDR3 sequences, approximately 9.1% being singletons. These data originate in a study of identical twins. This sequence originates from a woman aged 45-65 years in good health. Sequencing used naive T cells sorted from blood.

CDR3 sequence (DNA): TGTGCCAGCAGTAGGGGCCTCTCTGGGGCCAACGTCATGACTTTC. It is translated as CASSRGLSGANVMTF. The chain employs TRBV11-1 and TRBJ2-6; possibly TRBD1 for D (5 bases). This CDR3 is built from 15 residues. Looked up from germline, CDR1 is SGHAT and CDR2 is FQDESV (reference sequence).